This T cell receptor (beta chain) was obtained from a study of blood T cell repertoires in COVID-19. Whole-study context: Samples came from the United States, Italy and Spain, spanning acute and convalescent COVID-19.

Germline CDR1 SGHRS, CDR2 YFSETQ. This CDR3 contains 13 residues. Deletions cut 4 bases from V and 6 bases from J, with 13 bases between. Using immunoSEQ multiplex PCR, the repertoire was profiled, and TCRdb retains in-frame clones only, with some absent. The sample holds about 200,000 clones; 65% to 90% are singletons and the top ten take 5.2%. Sequencing was done on a sample of PBMCs or T cells enriched from blood (not recorded which). The origin of this receptor is a woman between 55 and 75 years old with acute COVID-19. This rearrangement joins TRBV5-1 to TRBJ1-2; tentatively, D is TRBD1 (6 bases). The CDR3 protein is CASSDRPLHGYTF. As DNA, the CDR3 is TGCGCCAGCAGCGACAGGCCATTGCATGGCTACACCTTC.